The 11 T cell receptor beta chains listed next were all sequenced from one sample in a study of OX40 agonist ivuxolimab in advanced cancers. Receptor amplification or capture employed the immunoSEQ multiplex PCR assay. Drawn from immuneACCESS, this table holds only the in-frame rearrangements with V and J called that TCRdb kept. Clones are partly lost; checked studies trace under half to an unresolved V gene and leave the rest unexplained. Present in this sample are just over 30,000 clones, less than 90% of which were seen just once. The leading ten clones occupy approximately 33% of the sample. The specimen comprised CD4+ or CD8+ T cells sorted from blood, sampled in a trial of the OX40 agonist ivuxolimab. The receptors here all came from an adult with an advanced solid tumor such as melanoma, head and neck, liver or kidney cancer.

The chain has TRBV19 and TRBJ1-4, with 7 bases aligning to TRBD1. Germline V lookup: CDR1 LNHDA, CDR2 SQIVND (reference sequence). The CDR3 is 15 residues long. V was pared by 6 bases and J by 11 bases, with 15 bases of the junction left unmatched. The CDR3 spells CASSTAAGGNQKLFF. The CDR3 DNA reads as TGTGCCAGTAGCACTGCGGCAGGGGGAAATCAGAAACTGTTTTTT.

This chain connects TRBV9 to TRBJ2-7; no definite D call. Germline CDR1 reads SGDLS; CDR2 reads YYNGEE. CDR3 length equals 13 residues. Trimming removed 0 bases at V and 4 bases at J, with 8 bases between. CDR3 coding DNA: TGTGCCAGCAGCGTAGACCTATTATACGAGCAGTACTTC. Amino acid sequence: CASSVDLLYEQYF.

V usage is TRBV29-1 and J usage is TRBJ2-7; D is uncertain. CDR1 and CDR2 from the germline V gene are SQVTM and ANQGSEA. V lost 1 base, J lost 6 bases, and 10 bases lay in between. The CDR3 loop spans 12 amino acids. Here the CDR3 reads CSVEAHYGEQYF. Written as DNA, the CDR3 is TGCAGCGTTGAAGCCCATTATGGCGAGCAGTACTTC.

The chain combines TRBV13 with TRBJ2-1; 12 bases align to TRBD2. V trimming: 5 bases; J trimming: 8 bases; junction bases outside the gene matches: 10. CDR3 length: 16 amino acids. From germline, CDR1 is PRHDT and CDR2 FYEKMQ (reference sequence). CDR3 coding DNA: TGTGCCAGCAGCGAGGGGCTAGCGGGAGGGGGGTATGAGCAGTTCTTC. It codes for CASSEGLAGGGYEQFF.

The chain couples TRBV7-9 to TRBJ1-5; D is undetermined. Germline V gene sequence: CDR1 SEHNR, CDR2 FQNEAQ (reference sequence). Deletions cut 5 bases from V and 7 bases from J, with 12 bases between. The CDR3 is made up of 13 amino acids. CDR3 amino acids: CASSPGPHQPQHF. As DNA, the CDR3 is TGTGCCAGCAGCCCCGGGCCCCACCAGCCCCAGCATTTT.

J is TRBJ1-2 and V is TRBV28; TRBD1 matches 7 bases. In germline, CDR1 is MDHEN, CDR2 SYDVKM. V was pared by 2 bases and J by 2 bases, with 5 bases of the junction left unmatched. The CDR3 length is 15 residues. This CDR3 is CASSLGEQGNYGYTF. The DNA of the CDR3 is TGTGCCAGCAGTTTAGGGGAACAGGGGAACTATGGCTACACCTTC.

The rearrangement joins TRBV9 to TRBJ2-5; 10 bases are a match to TRBD1. After removal of 4 bases from V and 5 bases from J, the junction contained 5 bases not matched to a gene. The CDR3 loop spans 14 amino acids. Per the germline V gene, CDR1 is SGDLS and CDR2 is YYNGEE. The CDR3 region has the DNA TGTGCCAGCAGCCCGACAGGGGGCTGGGAGACCCAGTACTTC. Protein: CASSPTGGWETQYF.

This chain joins TRBV27 and TRBJ2-5; TRBD2 aligns across 7 bases. V dropped 0 bases and J dropped 1; count of bases not matched to a gene: 2. The CDR3 is 15 residues long. Per germline, CDR1 MNHEY and CDR2 SMNVEV (reference sequence). This CDR3 is CASSLSPSGQETQYF. The CDR3 DNA sequence: TGTGCCAGCAGTTTATCCCCTAGCGGCCAAGAGACCCAGTACTTC.

The rearrangement uses TRBV27 and TRBJ1-2; no clear D. CDR1 MNHEY and CDR2 SMNVEV come from the germline V gene (reference sequence). The CDR3 is made up of 14 amino acids. Deletions cut 5 bases from V and 5 bases from J, with 15 bases between. The CDR3 bases are TGTGCCAGCAGTCCGTCGGCCCTAAGGTATGGCTACACCTTC. It is translated as CASSPSALRYGYTF.

The V gene is TRBV9, the J gene TRBJ2-4; 12 bases align to TRBD2. CDR1 SGDLS and CDR2 YYNGEE come from the germline V gene. V lost 4 bases and J lost 5; bases outside the gene matches: 4. CDR3 length: 15 residues. The DNA of the CDR3 is TGTGCCAGCAGCCCCTGGACTAGCGGGGAAAACATTCAGTACTTC. It codes for CASSPWTSGENIQYF.

The rearrangement uses TRBV25-1 and TRBJ1-3; D might be TRBD1 (6 bases). The germline gives CDR1 MGHDK, CDR2 SYGVNS. The CDR3 loop spans 11 amino acids. DNA of the CDR3: TGTGGGACAGTCTCTGGAAACACCATATATTTT. Translating it yields CGTVSGNTIYF.